What follows is one T cell receptor beta chain and its context. Its target is unknown. This CDR3 comprises 14 residues. The trim removed 4 bases at V and 6 bases at J, leaving 5 bases unmatched. Germline loops: CDR1 MGHRA, CDR2 YSYEKL. The sample originates from a study of cytomegalovirus exposure and HLA in healthy donors. Notes on the study in general: Confirmation in vitro established that a few CMV-associated chains were specific for CMV antigens. Cytomegalovirus association was assigned to approximately 160 TCR beta chains. Sequencing likely generated an artifact that appeared as a cluster of highly shared sequence variants. The authors later linked a missense DCLRE1C variant to TCR beta V- and J-gene trimming.

The PCR contained 60 Vbeta and 13 Jbeta primers. Sequenced by immunoSEQ multiplex PCR; TCRdb stores in-frame clones only, minus some. The table records some 98,000 clones, 76% of them present only once. The gene calls are TRBV4-1 and TRBJ1-5; TRBD1 aligns across 8 bases. Sequencing was carried out using PBMCs. This receptor was obtained from a man aged 35 to 55 in good health and CMV-seronegative. The chain's CDR3 is CASSPGRGLQPQHF. The CDR3 nucleotides read TGCGCCAGCAGCCCTGGCAGGGGGCTTCAGCCCCAGCATTTT.